These 13 T cell receptor beta chains originate from one sample sequenced in a study of T cells in Graves' hyperthyroidism and ophthalmopathy. Amplified regions were TCR beta CDR3 sequences from RNA transcripts. A first-round RT-PCR of the TCR CDR3 used the HTBI primer set. TCRdb itself ran the multiplex PCR reads through MiXCR, one entry per CDR3 protein. Counted here are hundreds of thousands of distinct CDR3 sequences, about a sixth occurring once; the ten biggest clones make up around 3.5%. The source material was blood. The source of these receptors is a woman between 35 and 50 years old with Graves' ophthalmopathy.

This clonotype was seen many times. The V and J genes are TRBV6-1 and TRBJ1-1; D remains ambiguous. The germline gives CDR1 MNHNS, CDR2 SASEGT. Trimming stripped 3 bases from V and 1 base from J, with 9 bases between. The CDR3 loop spans 14 amino acids. The CDR3 DNA sequence: TGTGCCAGCAGTGATTCTCGGGCGAACACTGAAGCTTTCTTT. This sequence encodes CASSDSRANTEAFF.

Ten or more counts support this clonotype. This chain connects TRBV18 to TRBJ2-1; 8 bases are shared with TRBD2. CDR3 length equals 17 residues. Germline V gene lookup returns CDR1 KGHSH and CDR2 LQKENI. After removal of 4 bases from V and 9 bases from J, the junction contained 17 bases not matched to a gene. In DNA form, the CDR3 reads TGTGCCAGCTCACGCCCAAGTATGCTAGCGGGTCTAGTTGAGCAGTTCTTC. This gives the protein CASSRPSMLAGLVEQFF.

This clonotype was seen a handful of times. A clone one base away is much larger, so this may be a read error. CDR3 region: CASRVGTEAFF. Here the CDR3 DNA reads TGTGCCAGCAGGGTGGGCACTGAAGCTTTCTTT. The chain recombines TRBV6-1 with TRBJ1-1, with D hard to call. This CDR3 spans 11 amino acids. CDR1 is MNHNS, CDR2 SASEGT, per germline. V dropped 6 bases and J dropped 4 bases, with 6 bases sitting between them.

This clonotype was recorded at least ten times. The chain carries TRBV30 and TRBJ1-1, with 9 bases matching TRBD1. This CDR3 region has 15 residues. V gave up 1 base and J gave up 3 bases; unmatched junction bases: 6. Germline CDR1 reads GTSNPN; CDR2 reads SVGIG (reference sequence). This chain's CDR3 is CAWSGGQGKDTEAFF. CDR3 DNA: TGTGCCTGGAGTGGGGGACAGGGAAAGGACACTGAAGCTTTCTTT.

This clonotype has just a few counts. This sequence joins TRBV30 and TRBJ2-4; TRBD2 is a possible D gene (6 bases). Trimming removed 6 bases at V and 6 bases at J, with 15 bases between. CDR3 length: 13 residues. Per the germline V gene, CDR1 is GTSNPN and CDR2 is SVGIG (reference sequence). CDR3 sequence: CACATGGGNIQYF. CDR3 nucleotides: TGTGCCTGTGCCACCGGGGGAGGAAACATTCAGTACTTC.

This clonotype was recorded at least ten times. The V call is TRBV5-1, the J call TRBJ2-1, with D uncertain. The CDR3 covers 14 residues. V lost 0 bases, J lost 2 bases, and 6 bases lay in between. Per germline, CDR1 SGHRS and CDR2 YFSETQ. CDR3 loop: CASSLVGPYNEQFF. CDR3 sequence (DNA): TGCGCCAGCAGCTTGGTAGGGCCCTACAATGAGCAGTTCTTC. Full variable domain (rest looked up from reference TRBV5-1 and TRBJ2-1): KAGVTQTPRYLIKTRGQQVTLSCSPISGHRSVSWYQQTPGQGLQFLFEYFSETQRNKGNFPGRFSGRQFSNSRSEMNVSTLELGDSALYLCASSLVGPYNEQFFGPGTRLTVL.

This clonotype was found many times. The chain combines TRBV5-1 with TRBJ2-5; D tentatively reads TRBD1 or TRBD2 (5 bases each). Germline V gives CDR1 SGHRS, CDR2 YFSETQ. There are 14 residues in the CDR3. V was pared by 4 bases and J by 0 bases, with 10 bases between. CDR3 amino acids: CASSPGRNQETQYF. For the CDR3, the DNA is TGCGCCAGCAGCCCGGGACGGAACCAAGAGACCCAGTACTTC. Complete variable domain (other parts from reference TRBV5-1 and TRBJ2-5): KAGVTQTPRYLIKTRGQQVTLSCSPISGHRSVSWYQQTPGQGLQFLFEYFSETQRNKGNFPGRFSGRQFSNSRSEMNVSTLELGDSALYLCASSPGRNQETQYFGPGTRLLVL.

This clonotype was observed at least ten times. The chain has TRBV30 and TRBJ1-1; 8 positions match TRBD1. Germline CDR1 is GTSNPN and CDR2 is SVGIG (reference sequence). Trimming cost V 0 bases and J 7 bases; bases outside gene matches: 4. The CDR3 contains 13 residues. The CDR3 loop is CAWSVLQGGEAFF. Written as DNA, the CDR3 is TGTGCCTGGAGTGTACTACAGGGGGGTGAAGCTTTCTTT.

The chain is built from TRBV5-1 and TRBJ2-5, with D perhaps matching TRBD1 or TRBD2 (5 bases each). Per the germline V gene, CDR1 is SGHRS and CDR2 is YFSETQ. This CDR3 contains 15 residues. The germline V and J ends were trimmed by 0 bases and 9 bases, with 18 bases remaining between them. Here the CDR3 reads CASSLEPGPPGSQYF. For the CDR3, the DNA is TGCGCCAGCAGCTTGGAACCGGGACCCCCCGGGTCCCAGTACTTC.

At least ten counts were recorded for this clonotype. The chain is built from TRBV5-6 and TRBJ1-2; D remains unclear. The V end lost 2 bases, the J end lost 7 bases, and 15 bases lay between the germline ends. The CDR3 covers 14 residues. The germline CDR1 and CDR2 sequences are SGHDT and YYEEEE. In DNA form, the CDR3 reads TGTGCCAGCAGCTTACGGACGGCTTCGTTTGGCTACACCTTC. It yields the protein CASSLRTASFGYTF.

Ten or more counts support this clonotype. The chain carries TRBV28 and TRBJ1-1, with D maybe TRBD1 (5 bases). Between the trimmed V and J ends, which lost 5 bases and 4 bases, there was a span of 11 bases. The CDR3 runs 13 residues. The germline V gene encodes CDR1 MDHEN and CDR2 SYDVKM. CDR3 DNA sequence: TGTGCCAGCAGTCCCCAGGGTTCCACTGAAGCTTTCTTT. Its protein is CASSPQGSTEAFF. Full variable domain (missing parts from reference TRBV28 and TRBJ1-1): DVKVTQSSRYLVKRTGEKVFLECVQDMDHENMFWYRQDPGLGLRLIYFSYDVKMKEKGDIPEGYSVSREKKERFSLILESASTNQTSMYLCASSPQGSTEAFFGQGTRLTVV.

This clonotype was seen many times. V gene TRBV11-2 combines with J gene TRBJ1-1; no clear D gene. The CDR3 sequence is 14 residues long. V lost 3 bases to trimming and J lost 4 bases, with 12 bases between them. Per germline, CDR1 SGHAT and CDR2 FQNNGV. The CDR3 DNA reads TGTGCCAGCAGCTTTCCCGGACGGGGCACTGAAGCTTTCTTT. Translated: CASSFPGRGTEAFF. Looking up the rest from reference TRBV11-2 and TRBJ1-1 gives the full variable domain: EAGVAQSPRYKIIEKRQSVAFWCNPISGHATLYWYQQILGQGPKLLIQFQNNGVVDDSQLPKDRFSAERLKGVDSTLKIQPAKLEDSAVYLCASSFPGRGTEAFFGQGTRLTVV.

Here the CDR3 reads CASSVGGEGHDTQYF. In nucleotides, the CDR3 is TGTGCCAGCAGCGTAGGGGGGGAGGGCCACGATACGCAGTATTTT. V usage is TRBV9 and J usage is TRBJ2-3; 7 bases match TRBD2. The V gene's germline CDR1 is SGDLS and CDR2 YYNGEE. This CDR3 is built from 15 residues. Germline trimming cut 0 bases from V and 6 bases from J; bases unmatched to any gene: 7.